This T cell receptor (beta chain) emerged from a study of identical twins' blood T cells. Findings and limits, study-wide: Shared CDR3 clonotype counts tracked mainly the product of cloneset sizes. Twins shared more top CDR3 clonotypes than unrelated donors did. Out-of-frame TCRbeta clonotypes reportedly had markedly more similar V usage in twins than unrelated donors.

This clonotype was detected a few times. Its target is not known. V gave up 7 bases and J gave up 8 bases, with 14 bases separating them. The CDR3 consists of 12 residues. Germline CDR1 is SNHLY and CDR2 is FYNNEI. In TCRdb, the 5' RACE reads were re-called with MiXCR into one record per CDR3 protein. This sample has hundreds of thousands of distinct CDR3 sequences, with roughly 31% found just once. The chain carries TRBV2 and TRBJ1-1; D uncertain. Source material: PBMCs. This receptor was identified in a woman between 18 and 49 years old in good health. CDR3 in amino acids: CASTLSGEEAFF. The CDR3 bases are TGTGCCAGCACCCTGAGTGGGGAAGAAGCTTTCTTT.